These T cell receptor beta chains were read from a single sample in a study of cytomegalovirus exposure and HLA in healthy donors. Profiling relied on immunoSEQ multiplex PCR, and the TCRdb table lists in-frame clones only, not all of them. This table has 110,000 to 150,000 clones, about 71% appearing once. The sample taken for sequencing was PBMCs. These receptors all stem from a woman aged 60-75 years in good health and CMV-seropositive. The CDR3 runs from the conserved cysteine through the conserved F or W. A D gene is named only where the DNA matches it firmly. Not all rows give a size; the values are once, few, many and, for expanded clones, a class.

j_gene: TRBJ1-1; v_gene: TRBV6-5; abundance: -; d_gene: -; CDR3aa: CASKIQVMNTEAFF; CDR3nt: TGTGCCAGCAAGATTCAGGTAATGAACACTGAAGCTTTCTTT
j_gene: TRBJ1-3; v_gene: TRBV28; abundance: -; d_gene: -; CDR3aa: CASSFSSSGNTIYF; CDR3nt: TGTGCCAGCAGTTTTAGTAGCTCTGGAAACACCATATATTTT
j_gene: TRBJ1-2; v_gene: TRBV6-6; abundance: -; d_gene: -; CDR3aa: CASSPTERADYTF; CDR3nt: TGTGCCAGCAGCCCGACTGAACGAGCGGACTACACCTTC
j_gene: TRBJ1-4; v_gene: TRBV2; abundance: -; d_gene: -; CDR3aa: CASSPGGDANEKLFF; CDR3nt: TGTGCCAGCAGCCCCGGGGGGGATGCTAATGAAAAACTGTTTTTT
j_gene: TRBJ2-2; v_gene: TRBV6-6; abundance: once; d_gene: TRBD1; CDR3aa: CASSYPNRGNTGELFF; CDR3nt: TGTGCCAGCAGTTACCCCAACAGGGGGAACACCGGGGAGCTGTTTTTT
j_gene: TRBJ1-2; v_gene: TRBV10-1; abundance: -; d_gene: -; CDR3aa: CASSPTEGYGYTF; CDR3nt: TGCGCCAGCAGTCCGACAGAAGGTTATGGCTACACCTTC
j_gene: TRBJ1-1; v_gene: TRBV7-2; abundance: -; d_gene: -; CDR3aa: CASSAPRRDTARAFF; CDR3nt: TGTGCCAGCAGCGCACCAAGACGGGACACGGCTAGGGCTTTCTTT
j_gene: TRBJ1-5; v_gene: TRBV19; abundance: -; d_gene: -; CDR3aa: CASGQGLGPQHF; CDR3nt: TGTGCCAGTGGCCAGGGGTTGGGGCCCCAGCATTTT
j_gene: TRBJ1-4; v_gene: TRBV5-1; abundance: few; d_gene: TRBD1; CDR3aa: CASSLAGGTNEKLFF; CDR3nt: TGCGCCAGCAGCTTGGCAGGGGGTACTAATGAAAAACTGTTTTTT
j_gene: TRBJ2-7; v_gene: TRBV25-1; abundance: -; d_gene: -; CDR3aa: CASSRGAEQYF; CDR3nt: TGTGCCAGCAGCAGGGGGGCCGAGCAGTACTTC
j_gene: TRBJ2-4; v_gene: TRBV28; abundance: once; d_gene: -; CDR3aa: CASSPQGNLAKNIQYF; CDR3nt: TGTGCCAGCAGCCCACAGGGAAACTTAGCCAAAAACATTCAGTACTTC
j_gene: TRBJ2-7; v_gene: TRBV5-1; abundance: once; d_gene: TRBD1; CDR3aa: CASSLGVRTGGTYEQYF; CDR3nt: TGCGCCAGCAGCTTGGGGGTACGGACAGGGGGAACCTACGAGCAGTACTTC
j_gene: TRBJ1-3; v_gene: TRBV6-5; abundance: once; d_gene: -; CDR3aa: CASSYGGEGSGNTIYF; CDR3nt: TGTGCCAGCAGTTACGGGGGGGAGGGCTCTGGAAACACCATATATTTT
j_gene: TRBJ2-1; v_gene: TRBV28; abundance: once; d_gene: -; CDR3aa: CASSSSRVYNEQFF; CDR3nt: TGTGCCAGCAGCTCCAGTCGGGTTTACAATGAGCAGTTCTTC
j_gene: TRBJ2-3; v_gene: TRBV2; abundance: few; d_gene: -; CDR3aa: CASRAGLNTDTQYF; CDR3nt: TGTGCCAGCAGGGCGGGACTGAACACAGATACGCAGTATTTT
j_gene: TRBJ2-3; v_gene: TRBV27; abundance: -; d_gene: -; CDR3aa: CASSLQGIGTDTQYF; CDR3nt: TGTGCCAGCAGTTTACAGGGCATTGGCACAGATACGCAGTATTTT
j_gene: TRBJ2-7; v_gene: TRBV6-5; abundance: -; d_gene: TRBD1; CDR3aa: CASSRQGFSNEQYF; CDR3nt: TGTGCCAGCAGTCGACAGGGGTTTTCCAACGAGCAGTACTTC